These 30 T cell receptor beta chains share one sample of origin, sequenced in a study of cytomegalovirus exposure and HLA in healthy donors. Both 60 Vbeta primers and 13 Jbeta primers went into the PCR. Only in-frame clones appear in the TCRdb table, and some are missing; sequencing was by immunoSEQ multiplex PCR. The sample contains 140,000 to 150,000 clones, roughly 9.8% of which appear only once. The sequenced material came from PBMCs. All receptors derive from a man in his fifties in good health and CMV-seronegative.

The chain combines TRBV5-1 with TRBJ2-5; 11 bases fit TRBD1. J lost 5 bases, V lost 4 bases, and 4 bases had no gene match. This CDR3 has 14 amino acids. Germline CDR1 SGHRS, CDR2 YFSETQ. In nucleotides, the CDR3 is TGCGCCAGCAGCCTCGGGACAGGGGGTGAGACCCAGTACTTC. Amino acid sequence: CASSLGTGGETQYF.

The chain uses TRBV5-6 and TRBJ2-3, with 15 bases that match TRBD2. This CDR3 comprises 16 residues. From germline, CDR1 is SGHDT and CDR2 YYEEEE. Germline trimming cut 4 bases from V and 3 bases from J; bases unmatched to any gene: 3. Here the CDR3 DNA reads TGTGCCAGCAGCCGGACTAGCGGGGGGGTTACAGATACGCAGTATTTT. Its translation is CASSRTSGGVTDTQYF.

The rearrangement joins TRBV5-4 to TRBJ2-1; TRBD2 is a possible D gene (7 bases). The germline V and J ends were trimmed by 0 bases and 7 bases, with 20 bases remaining between them. The CDR3 runs 17 residues. The germline V gene encodes CDR1 SGHNT and CDR2 YYREEE (reference sequence). In nucleotides, the CDR3 is TGTGCCAGCAGCTTGGCCGTTGGGGGGGGCCGGGTTAATGAGCAGTTCTTC. It yields the protein CASSLAVGGGRVNEQFF.

This chain uses TRBV29-1 with TRBJ2-3; the D is unclear. Germline V gene data show CDR1 as SQVTM and CDR2 as ANQGSEA. The CDR3 totals 15 residues. With 1 base removed from V and 0 bases from J, the gap between germline ends came to 11 bases. The CDR3 spells CSVEVSRVSTDTQYF. Here the CDR3 DNA reads TGCAGCGTTGAAGTATCCCGGGTTAGCACAGATACGCAGTATTTT.

DNA for the CDR3: TGTGCCAGCAGCGTAGCGCAGGGGTCAGGCAATGAGCAGTTCTTC. It is translated as CASSVAQGSGNEQFF. This chain connects TRBV9 to TRBJ2-1; D is perhaps TRBD1 (6 bases). The germline CDR1 and CDR2 sequences are SGDLS and YYNGEE. Trimming cost V 0 bases and J 6 bases, with 13 bases left between them. CDR3 size: 15 residues.

This clone has a handful of counts. The chain uses TRBV19 and TRBJ1-1, with D possibly being TRBD1 (5 bases). The CDR3 length is 13 residues. V was trimmed by 3 bases and J by 5 bases, leaving 10 bases between them. Germline V gene data show CDR1 as LNHDA and CDR2 as SQIVND (reference sequence). The CDR3 loop is CASSMVRGTEAFF. CDR3 nucleotides: TGTGCCAGTAGTATGGTTAGGGGAACTGAAGCTTTCTTT. The variable domain in full, completed from reference TRBV19 and TRBJ1-1, reads DGGITQSPKYLFRKEGQNVTLSCEQNLNHDAMYWYRQDPGQGLRLIYYSQIVNDFQKGDIAEGYSVSREKKESFPLTVTSAQKNPTAFYLCASSMVRGTEAFFGQGTRLTVV.

V is TRBV28 and J is TRBJ2-2, with D unclear. Germline values: CDR1 MDHEN, CDR2 SYDVKM. V gave up 6 bases and J gave up 4 bases, with 6 bases separating them. This CDR3 has 12 amino acids. The CDR3 reads CASRLLTGELFF. For the CDR3, the DNA is TGTGCCAGCAGACTGCTCACCGGGGAGCTGTTTTTT.

This rearrangement joins TRBV30 to TRBJ1-1; no definite D call. Trimming stripped 8 bases from V and 7 bases from J, with 23 bases between. The CDR3 has 14 residues. Germline assignment: CDR1 GTSNPN and CDR2 SVGIG (reference sequence). The CDR3 sequence is CAQFRIGDNNEAFF. CDR3 nucleotide sequence: TGTGCCCAATTCCGAATCGGAGATAATAATGAAGCTTTCTTT.

J is TRBJ1-4 and V is TRBV7-9; 7 positions agree with TRBD1. J gave up 5 bases and V 2 bases, and 8 bases lay outside the gene matches. The length of the CDR3 is 16 residues. Germline V gives CDR1 SEHNR, CDR2 FQNEAQ (reference sequence). The CDR3 protein is CASSLILGQSNEKLFF. DNA for the CDR3: TGTGCCAGCAGCTTAATACTGGGACAGTCAAATGAAAAACTGTTTTTT. Variable domain in full (rest from reference TRBV7-9 and TRBJ1-4): DTGVSQNPRHKITKRGQNVTFRCDPISEHNRLYWYRQTLGQGPEFLTYFQNEAQLEKSRLLSDRFSAERPKGSFSTLEIQRTEQGDSAMYLCASSLILGQSNEKLFFGSGTQLSVL.

V and J are TRBV7-2 and TRBJ2-7; 7 bases map to TRBD1. This CDR3 comprises 14 residues. Germline CDR1 reads SGHTA; CDR2 reads FQGNSA. The trim removed 5 bases at V and 3 bases at J, leaving 7 bases unmatched. The CDR3 sequence: CASSPRQGDYEQYF. The CDR3 DNA reads TGTGCCAGCAGCCCCCGACAGGGAGACTACGAGCAGTACTTC.

In this sample, this clone turned up a few times. This chain joins TRBV19 and TRBJ1-5, with TRBD1 as a possible D gene (6 bases). The CDR3 loop spans 16 amino acids. V lost 4 bases, J lost 4 bases, and 17 bases lay in between. Looked up from germline, CDR1 is LNHDA and CDR2 is SQIVND (reference sequence). The DNA for the CDR3 is TGTGCCAGTAGTACTACCTGGGGGCGCCGGAATCAGCCCCAGCATTTT. Residues: CASSTTWGRRNQPQHF. Drawing the rest from reference TRBV19 and TRBJ1-5, the complete variable domain is DGGITQSPKYLFRKEGQNVTLSCEQNLNHDAMYWYRQDPGQGLRLIYYSQIVNDFQKGDIAEGYSVSREKKESFPLTVTSAQKNPTAFYLCASSTTWGRRNQPQHFGDGTRLSIL.

The CDR3 nucleotides read TGTGCCAGCTCATCGGGACAGGGGGGCGAAAAACTGTTTTTT. This gives the protein CASSSGQGGEKLFF. The chain joins TRBV18 to TRBJ1-4; 11 positions agree with TRBD1. Germline loops: CDR1 KGHSH, CDR2 LQKENI. The CDR3 has 14 residues. V gave up 5 bases and J gave up 8 bases; unmatched junction bases: 4.

The V call is TRBV5-1, the J call TRBJ1-2; tentatively, D is TRBD1 (6 bases). Germline-derived CDR1 and CDR2 are SGHRS and YFSETQ. There are 13 residues in the CDR3. The ends were cut back, 0 bases at V and 6 bases at J, with 9 bases in the middle. The CDR3 sequence is CASSLGGGDGYTF. Written as DNA, the CDR3 is TGCGCCAGCAGCTTGGGAGGGGGAGATGGCTACACCTTC.

V is TRBV5-4 and J is TRBJ2-5, with 8 positions matching TRBD2. Germline lookup yields CDR1 SGHNT and CDR2 YYREEE (reference sequence). V shed 4 bases and J 5 bases; nucleotides not matched to a gene: 10. The CDR3 extends over 15 amino acids. The CDR3: CASSHGGALSETQYF. CDR3 bases: TGTGCCAGCAGCCACGGGGGGGCTTTATCCGAGACCCAGTACTTC.

The chain has TRBV19 and TRBJ1-2, with TRBD1 matching over 8 bases. The V gene end was trimmed by 7 bases and the J gene end by 4 bases; junction bases not matched to a gene: 8. The CDR3 runs 14 residues. The germline gives CDR1 LNHDA, CDR2 SQIVND (reference sequence). Here the CDR3 DNA reads TGTGCCAGTACCCCCGGACAGGGATTCTATGGCTACACCTTC. Encoded protein: CASTPGQGFYGYTF.

This clone was counted only a few times. This rearrangement joins TRBV5-1 to TRBJ1-1, with no clear D. This CDR3 is 14 amino acids long. V lost 4 bases and J lost 4, with 14 bases in between. The germline gives CDR1 SGHRS, CDR2 YFSETQ. The CDR3 loop reads CASSPVEGFTEAFF. The DNA of the CDR3 is TGCGCCAGCAGCCCGGTGGAGGGTTTCACTGAAGCTTTCTTT.

The chain recombines TRBV27 with TRBJ1-4; D call uncertain. The CDR3 is 17 amino acids. The V end was cut by 6 bases, the J end by 7 bases, with 24 bases between. From germline, CDR1 is MNHEY and CDR2 SMNVEV (reference sequence). CDR3 sequence: CASSPKPYITEGEKLFF. CDR3 coding DNA: TGTGCCAGCAGCCCCAAACCTTATATAACCGAGGGTGAAAAACTGTTTTTT.

This chain uses TRBV7-8 with TRBJ2-5; tentative D call: TRBD1 (6 bases). This CDR3 has 13 residues. Germline CDR1 is SGHVS and CDR2 is FQNEAQ. V lost 5 bases and J lost 5, with 12 bases in between. The CDR3 region has the DNA TGTGCCAGCAGCCAACAGGGTCGGGAGACCCAGTACTTC. It codes for CASSQQGRETQYF.

This clone appeared a few times. This sequence joins TRBV5-4 and TRBJ1-4, with 7 bases aligning to TRBD1. Germline V gene sequence: CDR1 SGHNT, CDR2 YYREEE (reference sequence). J gave up 5 bases and V 4 bases, and 5 bases lay outside the gene matches. CDR3 length: 14 amino acids. The CDR3 loop is CASSPDRRNEKLFF. In nucleotides, the CDR3 is TGTGCCAGCAGCCCGGACAGGCGGAATGAAAAACTGTTTTTT.

This clone was seen only a few times. This chain joins TRBV5-1 and TRBJ1-1, with 8 nucleotides matching TRBD1. The V and J ends lost 0 bases and 0 bases, in that order; junction bases with no gene match: 4. Germline V gene sequence: CDR1 SGHRS, CDR2 YFSETQ. The CDR3 loop spans 16 amino acids. CDR3 in amino acids: CASSLDGQGLNTEAFF. In nucleotides, the CDR3 is TGCGCCAGCAGCTTGGACGGACAGGGCTTGAACACTGAAGCTTTCTTT.

The V and J genes are TRBV7-2 and TRBJ1-5; possible D gene TRBD1, 5 bases. V was clipped by 4 bases and J by 11 bases, with 15 bases between them. The CDR3 covers 13 residues. Germline assignment: CDR1 SGHTA and CDR2 FQGNSA. DNA for the CDR3: TGTGCCAGCAGCTCAATTGACAGAACAGCCCAGCATTTT. The encoded protein is CASSSIDRTAQHF.

The chain links TRBV25-1 to TRBJ1-4; a weak D match, TRBD1 (6 bases). Germline V CDR1 and CDR2: MGHDK, SYGVNS. CDR3 size: 15 residues. V shed 1 base and J shed 8 bases, with 14 bases lying between them. CDR3 sequence (DNA): TGTGCCAGCAGTGAATCTCGGGGGGCATGGGAAAAACTGTTTTTT. This codes for CASSESRGAWEKLFF.

The V and J genes are TRBV7-6 and TRBJ2-2; D is perhaps TRBD1 (5 bases). Germline V gives CDR1 SGHVS, CDR2 FNYEAQ. Trimming took off 5 bases at V and 4 bases at J, with 20 bases between the two ends. The CDR3 extends over 17 amino acids. The CDR3 sequence: CASSPSGIWTATGELFF. CDR3 DNA sequence: TGTGCCAGCAGCCCCTCAGGGATATGGACGGCCACCGGGGAGCTGTTTTTT.

The rearrangement joins TRBV5-1 to TRBJ2-2; 11 positions match TRBD2. The CDR3 is 18 residues long. CDR1 and CDR2 from the germline V gene are SGHRS and YFSETQ. V dropped 0 bases and J dropped 7; count of bases not matched to a gene: 11. The CDR3 sequence: CASSLAGVLAGGLGELFF. In DNA form, the CDR3 reads TGCGCCAGCAGCTTGGCCGGAGTTCTAGCGGGAGGACTCGGGGAGCTGTTTTTT.

In its sample, this clone was seen a few times. V gene TRBV5-1 combines with J gene TRBJ1-1; D might be TRBD1 (6 bases). CDR1 is SGHRS, CDR2 YFSETQ, per germline. The V gene lost 0 bases and the J gene lost 9 bases, with 15 bases spanning the gap. CDR3 size: 14 residues. In nucleotides, the CDR3 is TGCGCCAGCAGCTTGGACAGGGAGTCCGGGCAAGCTTTCTTT. Translated: CASSLDRESGQAFF.

The table lists this clone with a few counts. V usage is TRBV10-3 and J usage is TRBJ2-7; D is possibly TRBD1 (5 bases). V shed 7 bases and J shed 7 bases, with 14 bases lying between them. Germline V gene data show CDR1 as ENHRY and CDR2 as SYGVKD. The CDR3 sequence is 12 residues long. CDR3 nucleotides: TGTGCCATCACCGACAGTTTTGGTGAGCAGTACTTC. It specifies CAITDSFGEQYF.

As to this clone: Other DNA sequences in this specimen translate into the identical CDR3. V and J are TRBV10-3 and TRBJ2-2; TRBD2 is a possible D gene (6 bases). The CDR3 consists of 15 residues. V lost 7 bases to trimming and J lost 4 bases, with 16 bases between them. In germline, CDR1 is ENHRY, CDR2 SYGVKD. In DNA, the CDR3 is TGTGCCATCAACTCCGGGACTCCAGGCACCGGGGAGCTGTTTTTT. Protein product: CAINSGTPGTGELFF.

This chain links TRBV5-1 with TRBJ2-3; D ambiguous. Trimming left V 5 bases short and J 1 base short, with 17 bases between. Germline V gene lookup returns CDR1 SGHRS and CDR2 YFSETQ. The CDR3 is 16 amino acids. Written as DNA, the CDR3 is TGCGCCAGCAGTTATGAGGAAACACCGGGCACAGATACGCAGTATTTT. It is translated as CASSYEETPGTDTQYF.

This chain links TRBV5-1 with TRBJ1-1; D not resolved. The CDR3 extends over 13 amino acids. Trimming cost V 4 bases and J 0 bases, with 7 bases left between them. CDR1 is SGHRS, CDR2 YFSETQ, per germline. The CDR3 sequence: CASSIVMNTEAFF. The CDR3 DNA reads as TGCGCCAGCAGCATAGTAATGAACACTGAAGCTTTCTTT.

The sample holds a few counts of this clone. The CDR3 protein is CASSGVGGTSGNEQFF. The CDR3 DNA reads TGTGCCAGCAGCGGGGTGGGGGGTACTAGTGGTAATGAGCAGTTCTTC. The chain recombines TRBV7-9 with TRBJ2-1, with D perhaps matching TRBD2 (6 bases). Germline V gives CDR1 SEHNR, CDR2 FQNEAQ (reference sequence). Trimming took off 5 bases at V and 7 bases at J, with 21 bases between the two ends. This CDR3 spans 16 amino acids.